This record looks at one T cell receptor (beta chain) sequence and its context. Its specific antigen is unknown. Base qualities are missing; no much larger clone stands one base away. The data originate from a study of T cell changes during pregnancy in multiple sclerosis (dated by TCRdb to the late 2010s). As for the study more broadly: The study looked at changes in the T cell repertoire across pregnancy in women with multiple sclerosis.

From cysteine to phenylalanine, the CDR3 is 16 amino acids long. The sequence is cut down to CDR3 DNA, 48 bases in frame from base 1. The germline V gene provides CDR1 MDHEN and CDR2 SYDVKM. Compared with germline, V lacks 2 bases and J lacks 0 bases; bases without a gene match: 6. Library preparation used the immunoSEQ multiplex PCR assay. TCRdb provides this immuneACCESS table in a form limited to in-frame rearrangements. Some clones are lacking; in checked studies, under half of them reflect an unresolved V gene, and why the rest are absent is not known. This sample has about 69,000 clones in its table, and around 92% of those were observed once. The top ten constitute around 2% of the sample.

The specimen was peripheral blood, collected in the third trimester of pregnancy. The clonotype originates from a female donor in good health, enrolled as a control in a pregnancy study. The rearrangement joined TRBV28 to TRBJ2-7; 8 middle bases align to TRBD1. The DNA sequence is as follows: TGTGCCAGCAGTTTAGGGTACAGGGGGAACTCCTACGAGCAGTACTTC. This is translated as CASSLGYRGNSYEQYF.